The rows below give T cell receptor beta chains drawn from one sample of a study of blood T cell repertoires in COVID-19. Profiling relied on immunoSEQ multiplex PCR, and the TCRdb table lists in-frame clones only, not all of them. The sample has roughly 40,000 clones, 83% seen once. The sample consisted of peripheral blood. The receptors were sampled from a woman over 75 with active or convalescent COVID-19. The CDR3 runs from the conserved cysteine through the conserved F or W. The order of the fields is J gene, CDR3 length, clone size, V gene, CDR3 protein. Clone size appears in some rows only: once, few, many, or a class for an expanded clone.

TRBJ2-2,15,-,TRBV7-2,CASSLNRAITGELFF
TRBJ2-3,15,-,TRBV27,CASSPTGSLADTQYF
TRBJ1-2,18,-,TRBV5-1,CASSLVGQAPGRISGYTF
TRBJ1-2,14,-,TRBV4-1,CASSQPGSNYGYTF
TRBJ2-7,12,-,TRBV28,CASSLNPNEQYF
TRBJ1-2,12,once,TRBV7-9,CASSLTDSGYTF
TRBJ2-6,17,-,TRBV5-1,CASSLAGALSGANVLTF
TRBJ1-5,12,-,TRBV29-1,CATGAENQPQHF
TRBJ1-5,17,-,TRBV28,CASSPIEYRDTHQPQHF
TRBJ2-1,14,-,TRBV28,CASRPTGGWDEQFF
TRBJ2-1,12,few,TRBV3-1/TRBV3-2,CASSRGSVEQFF
TRBJ1-2,20,-,TRBV4-2,CASSQARLLRGPGENYGYTF
TRBJ2-7,13,-,TRBV18,CASSPGGIYEQYF
TRBJ1-1,14,-,TRBV5-4,CASSRDRVNTEAFF
TRBJ2-1,16,-,TRBV24-1,CATGDKSNPRDNEQFF
TRBJ1-4,15,-,TRBV4-3,CASSQATGGGEKLFF
TRBJ2-1,15,-,TRBV25-1,CASSDGLAGDNEQFF
TRBJ2-4,14,-,TRBV7-2,CASSLTGAWNIQYF
TRBJ1-3,16,-,TRBV28,CASSLIGTGGENTIYF
TRBJ2-7,13,-,TRBV6-6,CASSYTGTYEQYF
TRBJ1-2,17,-,TRBV11-2,CASSLTFLTGVVGGYTF
TRBJ2-7,14,-,TRBV20-1,CSASVTRSSYEQYF
TRBJ2-5,16,-,TRBV18,CASSPRDAGLAETQYF
TRBJ1-2,14,-,TRBV7-9,CASSFTGGDYGYTF
TRBJ2-3,14,-,TRBV5-1,CASSAGGSTDTQYF
TRBJ1-2,18,-,TRBV19,CASSPTRSALLVNYGYTF
TRBJ1-4,13,-,TRBV5-8,CASLDRGNEKLFF
TRBJ2-7,17,-,TRBV15,CATSRFRLAGTSYEQYF
TRBJ1-5,14,-,TRBV6-2/TRBV6-3,CASSFTGGNQPQHF
TRBJ2-7,13,once,TRBV27,CASSPPPFYEQYF
TRBJ1-1,14,-,TRBV9,CASSVDPDYTEAFF
TRBJ2-5,14,-,TRBV6-2/TRBV6-3,CASSAGGPRETQYF
TRBJ1-1,13,-,TRBV19,CASSIQKGTEAFF
TRBJ1-3,15,-,TRBV28,CASSPTTPTGNTIYF
TRBJ2-1,16,-,TRBV3-1/TRBV3-2,CASSRTSGRKYNEQFF
TRBJ1-4,13,few,TRBV24-1,CATSDLTTGKLFF
TRBJ2-5,13,-,TRBV15,CATSRKGGETQYF
TRBJ1-3,15,-,TRBV30,CAWSGQVSSGNTIYF
TRBJ2-5,13,once,TRBV5-6,CASSFWQGETQYF
TRBJ1-1,12,-,TRBV5-6,CASSFTGNEAFF
TRBJ2-7,16,-,TRBV7-9,CASSEPGLAGSTEQYF
TRBJ2-7,13,few,TRBV7-3,CASSLWTGGEQYF
TRBJ1-5,14,-,TRBV3-1/TRBV3-2,CASSQVSSNQPQHF
TRBJ2-1,17,-,TRBV19,CASSMSLQAGGNNEQFF
TRBJ2-1,14,-,TRBV7-9,CASSLNGRANEQFF
TRBJ1-5,15,-,TRBV29-1,CSVGWGRDDNQPQHF
TRBJ2-1,15,large,TRBV19,CASSIAQGSYNEQFF